These 13 T cell receptor beta chains were sequenced from one sample in a study of blood T cell repertoires in COVID-19. Using immunoSEQ multiplex PCR, the repertoire was profiled, and TCRdb retains in-frame clones only, with some absent. The table includes 180,000 or so clones, 82% detected once. Sequencing input: PBMCs or T cells enriched from blood (not recorded which). The receptors were gathered from a middle-aged man who had recovered from COVID-19.

This chain connects TRBV5-1 to TRBJ2-7, with TRBD1 matching 8 bases. The trim removed 4 bases at V and 2 bases at J, leaving 8 bases unmatched. Per germline, CDR1 SGHRS and CDR2 YFSETQ. The CDR3 is 15 amino acids. This CDR3 reads CASSPDRGLAYEQYF. The CDR3 DNA reads TGCGCCAGCAGCCCAGACAGGGGTTTGGCCTACGAGCAGTACTTC.

The V gene is TRBV28, the J gene TRBJ1-4; 8 nucleotides align to TRBD1. The ends lost 3 bases at V and 4 bases at J; junction bases unmatched: 1. The CDR3 runs 14 residues. From germline, CDR1 is MDHEN and CDR2 SYDVKM. The CDR3 nucleotides read TGTGCCAGCAGTTTGACAGGGGATAATGAAAAACTGTTTTTT. This translates into CASSLTGDNEKLFF.

J is TRBJ1-1 and V is TRBV27; D gene ambiguous. Germline-derived CDR1 and CDR2 are MNHEY and SMNVEV (reference sequence). This CDR3 contains 13 residues. V was trimmed by 6 bases and J by 1 base, leaving 9 bases between them. The CDR3 spells CASRQNTNTEAFF. The CDR3, as DNA: TGTGCCAGCAGACAGAACACGAACACTGAAGCTTTCTTT.

This chain links TRBV27 with TRBJ1-6, with a weak D call TRBD1 (5 bases). The CDR3 totals 15 residues. Germline assignment: CDR1 MNHEY and CDR2 SMNVEV (reference sequence). The V end lost 5 bases, the J end lost 3 bases, and 11 bases lay between the germline ends. The CDR3 DNA is TGTGCCAGCAGTCCGCAGACAGTCTATAATTCACCCCTCCACTTT. The encoded protein is CASSPQTVYNSPLHF.

The rearrangement links TRBV19 to TRBJ2-2; 9 nucleotides align to TRBD1. The CDR3 extends over 14 amino acids. Germline V gene sequence: CDR1 LNHDA, CDR2 SQIVND (reference sequence). Trimming took 9 bases from V and 3 from J; bases not matched to a gene: 5. The CDR3 here is CASNRGPDTGELFF. The CDR3 DNA sequence: TGTGCCAGCAACAGGGGGCCCGACACCGGGGAGCTGTTTTTT.

The CDR3 loop is CASSRSGGMNTGELFF. The DNA of the CDR3 is TGTGCCAGCAGCAGGTCTGGCGGGATGAACACCGGGGAGCTGTTTTTT. The chain couples TRBV7-3 to TRBJ2-2; TRBD2 is a possible D gene (6 bases). The CDR3 spans 16 residues. V lost 5 bases and J 1 base, leaving 14 bases between the germline ends. CDR1 and CDR2 (germline): SGHTA, FQGTGA.

The gene calls are TRBV4-2 and TRBJ1-1; D gene unclear. V was shortened by 0 bases and J by 1 base, with 6 bases between the two germline ends. The CDR3 totals 14 residues. Germline lookup yields CDR1 LGHNA and CDR2 YNFKEQ. As DNA, the CDR3 is TGTGCCAGCAGCCAAGACGCAGAGAACACTGAAGCTTTCTTT. This gives the protein CASSQDAENTEAFF.

J is TRBJ1-1 and V is TRBV6-5; 7 bases fit TRBD1. CDR3 size: 14 residues. CDR1 and CDR2 from the germline V gene are MNHEY and SVGAGI. Germline trimming cut 5 bases from V and 0 bases from J; bases unmatched to any gene: 3. CDR3: CASSRDSVNTEAFF. CDR3 in DNA: TGTGCCAGCAGTCGGGACAGTGTGAACACTGAAGCTTTCTTT.

The chain links TRBV5-8 to TRBJ2-3, with 13 bases identical to TRBD2. V lost 3 bases to trimming and J lost 6 bases; unmatched junction nucleotides: 4. Germline V CDR1 and CDR2: SGHTS, YDEGEE. The CDR3 length is 15 residues. The CDR3 DNA sequence: TGTGCCAGCAGCTCCGGACTAGCGGGAGTGGATACGCAGTATTTT. The encoded protein is CASSSGLAGVDTQYF.

The rearrangement links TRBV10-1 to TRBJ2-2; 10 nucleotides agree with TRBD2. CDR1 is WNHNN, CDR2 SYGVQD, per germline (reference sequence). This CDR3 comprises 15 residues. V gave up 5 bases and J gave up 7 bases; unmatched junction bases: 7. This CDR3 is CASSSLAGGVGELFF. In DNA form, the CDR3 reads TGCGCCAGCAGTAGCTTAGCGGGAGGCGTCGGGGAGCTGTTTTTT.

V gene TRBV6-1 combines with J gene TRBJ1-5; D might be TRBD1 (6 bases). CDR1 is MNHNS and CDR2 is SASEGT in the germline V gene. Trimming left V 0 bases short and J 2 bases short, with 11 bases between. The CDR3 loop spans 16 amino acids. The CDR3, as DNA: TGTGCCAGCAGTGAAGCGCTCAGGGGTGGCAATCAGCCCCAGCATTTT. This translates into CASSEALRGGNQPQHF.

This clone was recorded only once. V and J are TRBV28 and TRBJ1-1, with unresolved D. V was cut by 8 bases and J by 8 bases, with 12 bases left in between. CDR1 is MDHEN, CDR2 SYDVKM, per germline. The CDR3 spans 11 residues. The CDR3 bases are TGTGCCAGCGGCTCGTGGCGGGAAGCTTTCTTT. Translation: CASGSWREAFF.

The chain uses TRBV28 and TRBJ2-3, with a possible D match to TRBD2 (6 bases). In germline, CDR1 is MDHEN, CDR2 SYDVKM. V lost 6 bases and J lost 0, with 13 bases in between. This CDR3 is built from 15 residues. The CDR3 loop is CASRGGPGSTDTQYF. In DNA, the CDR3 is TGTGCCAGCAGGGGGGGTCCGGGGAGCACAGATACGCAGTATTTT. Full variable domain (missing parts from reference TRBV28 and TRBJ2-3): DVKVTQSSRYLVKRTGEKVFLECVQDMDHENMFWYRQDPGLGLRLIYFSYDVKMKEKGDIPEGYSVSREKKERFSLILESASTNQTSMYLCASRGGPGSTDTQYFGPGTRLTVL.